This T cell receptor beta chain was found in a study of blood T cell repertoires in COVID-19. Turning to the study itself: From T cells, B-cell-depleted T cells, or PBMCs came the material, which was cDNA or gDNA.

CDR3 length: 16 amino acids. The trim removed 1 base at V and 8 bases at J, leaving 10 bases unmatched. Germline V gene data show CDR1 as MDHEN and CDR2 as SYDVKM. Original methodology: Reference gene primer amplification in the assay estimated nucleated cell counts. The table came from immunoSEQ multiplex PCR; TCRdb's copy has only in-frame clones and leaves some out. V and J calls and clone size follow that table, whereas D and trimming were derived from the DNA. Of 250,000 or so clones listed, 70% to 90% were seen once; the top ten hold about 4%. Sequencing was done on a sample of PBMCs or T cells enriched from blood (not recorded which). V is TRBV28 and J is TRBJ2-4; 8 nucleotides align to TRBD2. The TCR sequence derives from a woman in her 30s with acute COVID-19. The CDR3 DNA sequence: TGTGCCAGCAGTTTATACCCCAGCGGGAGCGGAGACATTCAGTACTTC. Translating gives CASSLYPSGSGDIQYF.